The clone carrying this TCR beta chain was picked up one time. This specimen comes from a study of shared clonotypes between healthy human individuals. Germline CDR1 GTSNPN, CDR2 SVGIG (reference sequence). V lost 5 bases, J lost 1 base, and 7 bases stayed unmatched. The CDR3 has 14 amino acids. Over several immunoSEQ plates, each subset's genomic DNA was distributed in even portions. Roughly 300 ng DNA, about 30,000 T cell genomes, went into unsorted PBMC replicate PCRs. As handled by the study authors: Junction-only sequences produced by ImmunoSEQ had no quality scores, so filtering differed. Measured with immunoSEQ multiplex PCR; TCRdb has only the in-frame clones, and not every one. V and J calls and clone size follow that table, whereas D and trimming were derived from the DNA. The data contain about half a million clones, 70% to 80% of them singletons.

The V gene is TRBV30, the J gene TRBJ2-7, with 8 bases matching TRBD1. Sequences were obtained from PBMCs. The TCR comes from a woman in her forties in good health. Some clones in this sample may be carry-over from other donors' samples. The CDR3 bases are TGTGCCTGGGGACCCGGGACAGGATCCTACGAGCAGTACTTC. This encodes CAWGPGTGSYEQYF.